What follows describes a single TCR beta chain. Its specificity is not known. Prepared libraries of TCR beta cDNA carried unique molecular identifiers. TCRdb re-analysed the PCR reads in MiXCR, keeping a single row per CDR3 protein. The repertoire holds roughly 650,000 distinct CDR3 sequences, with around 60% as singletons. Per germline, CDR1 SGHRS and CDR2 YFSETQ. The trim removed 2 bases at V and 1 base at J, leaving 3 bases unmatched. This CDR3 has 15 residues. The data were taken from a study of post-analysis software for immune sequencing data. Notes on the study in general: There were a few TRBV segments more frequent in patients than controls, and TRBV5-6, TRBV5-1 and TRBV20-1 were among them. For normalized Chao1 diversity, multiple sclerosis patients scored significantly lower than controls did.

The source of this sequence is a girl aged 2 to 9 with multiple sclerosis. Sequenced input: blood. The rearrangement uses TRBV5-1 and TRBJ2-3; 8 bases align to TRBD1. CDR3 loop: CASSFPTGGTDTQYF. The CDR3 DNA reads as TGCGCCAGCAGCTTCCCGACAGGGGGCACAGATACGCAGTATTTT. Variable domain in full (rest from reference TRBV5-1 and TRBJ2-3): KAGVTQTPRYLIKTRGQQVTLSCSPISGHRSVSWYQQTPGQGLQFLFEYFSETQRNKGNFPGRFSGRQFSNSRSEMNVSTLELGDSALYLCASSFPTGGTDTQYFGPGTRLTVL.